The rows below give T cell receptor beta chains drawn from one sample of a study of blood T cell repertoires in COVID-19. TCRdb's copy holds only in-frame clones and misses some; the assay was immunoSEQ multiplex PCR. The sample gives some 61,000 clones, 70% to 90% of which show up once; roughly 1.5% is in the top ten. Sequenced material: peripheral blood. Receptors originate from a man between 60 and 75 years old with acute or convalescent COVID-19. The CDR3 runs from the conserved cysteine through the conserved F or W. Fields, in order: D gene, J gene, clone size, V gene, CDR3 DNA, CDR3 protein. A D gene is named only where the DNA matches it firmly. The size of a clone is reported for some rows only, either as once, few or many, or as a class for expanded clones.

>TRBD1|TRBJ1-1|.|TRBV2
TGTGCCAGCAGGCGTGGGACAGGGATTGAAGCTTTCTTT
CASRRGTGIEAFF
>.|TRBJ1-6|.|TRBV27
TGTGCCAGCAGTTTAGGTACAGTTTATAATTCACCCCTCCACTTT
CASSLGTVYNSPLHF
>TRBD1|TRBJ1-6|.|TRBV10-3
TGTGCCAGCCAGGGGGCCCCCAATTCACCCCTCCACTTT
CASQGAPNSPLHF
>.|TRBJ2-5|.|TRBV2
TGTGCCAGCAGTTCGGGGGAGACCCAGTACTTC
CASSSGETQYF
>TRBD1|TRBJ1-1|.|TRBV11-2
TGTGCCAGCAGCTGGGATATAACCGGGACAGGGCCGGAAGCTTTCTTT
CASSWDITGTGPEAFF
>TRBD1|TRBJ1-1|.|TRBV3-1/TRBV3-2
TGTGCCAGCAGCCAAGGCTTCGGGACAGTGGGCACTGAAGCTTTCTTT
CASSQGFGTVGTEAFF
>TRBD1|TRBJ2-7|few|TRBV6-5
TGTGCCAGCACCCCGGGACAGGGCTCCTACGAGCAGTACTTC
CASTPGQGSYEQYF
>TRBD1|TRBJ2-4|once|TRBV7-9
TGTGCCAGCAGCAACTTCATGACAGGGGTCGGGGACATTCAGTACTTC
CASSNFMTGVGDIQYF
>TRBD1|TRBJ1-5|.|TRBV19
TGTGCCAGTAGTACCAGGGGGAATCAGCCCCAGCATTTT
CASSTRGNQPQHF
>.|TRBJ2-1|once|TRBV19
TGTGCCAGTAGTATGAGTTATGAGCAGTTCTTC
CASSMSYEQFF
>TRBD2|TRBJ2-2|.|TRBV10-2
TGCGCCAGCAGTAACGGGGGACTAGCGGTCACCGGGGAGCTGTTTTTT
CASSNGGLAVTGELFF
>TRBD1|TRBJ1-2|.|TRBV5-1
TGCGCCAGCAGCGGGGGGACAGGAGGATCGAGCTACACCTTC
CASSGGTGGSSYTF
>.|TRBJ2-7|.|TRBV2
TGTGCCAGCATCGGAGAGGGTCCGGTGAGAAGGGCCTACGAGCAGTACTTC
CASIGEGPVRRAYEQYF
>.|TRBJ2-7|.|TRBV7-2
TGTGCCACCTCCGTGAGGGCTGGAGGTGAGCAGTACTTC
CATSVRAGGEQYF
>TRBD1|TRBJ1-5|.|TRBV7-2
TGTGCCAGCAGCCCCGACAGGGCAGGCAATCAGCCCCAGCATTTT
CASSPDRAGNQPQHF
>.|TRBJ1-6|.|TRBV7-2
TGTGCCAGCAGTTTTCAGGGGTATTCACCCCTCCACTTT
CASSFQGYSPLHF
>TRBD2|TRBJ2-2|.|TRBV11-2
TGTGCCAGCAGCTTAGGGTTCCTAGCGGGGGGGAAGAACACCGGGGAGCTGTTTTTT
CASSLGFLAGGKNTGELFF
>.|TRBJ1-2|.|TRBV9
TGTGCCAGCAGCGTAGATGCTTTTGGGGGGTCAAGCAGTGGCTACACCTTC
CASSVDAFGGSSSGYTF
>.|TRBJ2-1|.|TRBV6-4
TGTGCCAGCAGTGAAACCGGACATAACCGAATCAATGAGCAGTTCTTC
CASSETGHNRINEQFF
>TRBD2|TRBJ2-7|.|TRBV5-4
TGTGCCAGCAGCTTACGTAGCGGGGGGGCAGGAGAGCAGTACTTC
CASSLRSGGAGEQYF
>.|TRBJ1-4|.|TRBV5-4
TGTGCCAGCAGCTTGGCAGGCAGAAGTAATGAAAAACTGTTTTTT
CASSLAGRSNEKLFF
>TRBD1|TRBJ2-2|.|TRBV6-5
TGTGCCAGCAGCGTTATGACAGGGCTGGCCGGGGAGCTGTTTTTT
CASSVMTGLAGELFF
>.|TRBJ2-3|.|TRBV7-9
TGTGCCAGCAGCTTAGCTGGGGGAGGAGGGACAGATACGCAGTATTTT
CASSLAGGGGTDTQYF
>.|TRBJ2-3|.|TRBV24-1
TGTGCCACCAGTGACCTTCCAGATACGCAGTATTTT
CATSDLPDTQYF
>TRBD2|TRBJ2-3|.|TRBV9
TGTGCCAGCAGCGTAGTTAGCGGGGGGACAGATACGCAGTATTTT
CASSVVSGGTDTQYF
>TRBD1|TRBJ2-2|.|TRBV2
TGTGCCAGCAGTTTCAGGGGGCAAACCGGGGAGCTGTTTTTT
CASSFRGQTGELFF
>TRBD1|TRBJ2-5|.|TRBV7-9
TGTGCCAGCAGCCGGGACAGGGGTATTCGGGAGACCCAGTACTTC
CASSRDRGIRETQYF
>TRBD1|TRBJ2-1|.|TRBV5-6
TGTGCCAGCAGCTCGGACAGGGAGCAGTTCTTC
CASSSDREQFF
>.|TRBJ2-5|.|TRBV9
TGTGCCAGCAGCGTAGCTAGCCAAGAGACCCAGTACTTC
CASSVASQETQYF
>TRBD1|TRBJ1-5|.|TRBV4-2
TGTGCCAGCAGCCAAGATAGGGGACAGGGCAATCAGCCCCAGCATTTT
CASSQDRGQGNQPQHF
>TRBD1|TRBJ2-4|.|TRBV7-2
TGTGCCAGCAGCCCCCGGGACAGGACGATACTAGCCAAAAACATTCAGTACTTC
CASSPRDRTILAKNIQYF
>.|TRBJ1-3|.|TRBV30
TGTGCTGCGACTTTAAACCGAAGAAACACCATATATTTT
CAATLNRRNTIYF
>TRBD1|TRBJ1-6|.|TRBV27
TGTGCCAGCAGTGTACAGGGGAGCTCCTATAATTCACCCCTCCACTTT
CASSVQGSSYNSPLHF
>TRBD2|TRBJ2-7|.|TRBV7-9
TGTGCCAGCAGCTTAGTGGGGGGGGTCAGCTCCTACGAGCAGTACTTC
CASSLVGGVSSYEQYF
>TRBD1|TRBJ1-1|.|TRBV7-6
TGTGCCAGCAGCGGGGGACAGGGAAACACTGAAGCTTTCTTT
CASSGGQGNTEAFF
>.|TRBJ1-1|.|TRBV7-6
TGTGCCAGCAGCCCCACCCCCATCATGAGGGGGACTGAAGCTTTCTTT
CASSPTPIMRGTEAFF
>TRBD1|TRBJ2-2|.|TRBV5-4
TGTGCCAGCAGCCCGGGGACAGGAATAACCGGGGAGCTGTTTTTT
CASSPGTGITGELFF
>.|TRBJ2-3|few|TRBV5-4
TGTGCCAGCAGCTCACCGTTGAGTAGGGGAGATACGCAGTATTTT
CASSSPLSRGDTQYF
>TRBD1|TRBJ1-3|once|TRBV6-6
TGTGCCAGCAGTTACTACATGACAGGGCTAGGAAACACCATATATTTT
CASSYYMTGLGNTIYF
>.|TRBJ2-7|once|TRBV11-2
TGTGCCAGCAGCTGGGACACTACCTCCTACGAGCAGTACTTC
CASSWDTTSYEQYF
>.|TRBJ1-1|.|TRBV10-1
TGCGCCAGCAGGCTTCACCCCCGCGGCCTTAACACTGAAGCTTTCTTT
CASRLHPRGLNTEAFF
>.|TRBJ2-1|.|TRBV5-1
TGCGCCAGCAGCTTCGAGGGGGTGGGGAATGAGCAGTTCTTC
CASSFEGVGNEQFF
>TRBD1|TRBJ1-2|once|TRBV5-1
TGCGCCAGCAGCTTGGGACAGGGGATGTTCGAGGGCTACACCTTC
CASSLGQGMFEGYTF
>.|TRBJ2-1|.|TRBV9
TGTGCCAGCAGTCGTAGCGGCAATGAGCAGTTCTTC
CASSRSGNEQFF
>TRBD2|TRBJ2-5|once|TRBV2
TGTGCCAGCCAGCGGGACTATCAAGAGACCCAGTACTTC
CASQRDYQETQYF
>.|TRBJ1-1|.|TRBV10-1
TGCGCCAGCAGTGAGTCGACTTCGGGATACACTGAAGCTTTCTTT
CASSESTSGYTEAFF
>TRBD1|TRBJ1-1|.|TRBV7-2
TGTGCCAGCAGCATCAGGACAGGGTTAACTGAAGCTTTCTTT
CASSIRTGLTEAFF
>TRBD1|TRBJ2-2|.|TRBV7-9
TGTGCCAGCAGTCGATCCGGGACAGGGGGCACCGGGGAGCTGTTTTTT
CASSRSGTGGTGELFF
>TRBD1|TRBJ2-6|.|TRBV7-9
TGTGCCAGCAGCACCGGGACAGGGTACTCTGGGGCCAACGTCCTGACTTTC
CASSTGTGYSGANVLTF
>TRBD1|TRBJ2-7|.|TRBV3-1/TRBV3-2
TGTGCCAGCAGCCCGAGATGGACAGGGAGTGCTTACGAGCAGTACTTC
CASSPRWTGSAYEQYF
>TRBD1|TRBJ2-7|.|TRBV30
TGTGCCTGGAGTCCCCTTGAACTTACAGGGGTGGGACACCAGTACTTC
CAWSPLELTGVGHQYF
>.|TRBJ2-1|.|TRBV11-2
TGTGCCAGCAGCTTAGAATATACGGGGCAGTTCTTC
CASSLEYTGQFF
>TRBD1|TRBJ2-5|.|TRBV29-1
TGCAGCGTTTACAGGGGGGAGACCCAGTACTTC
CSVYRGETQYF